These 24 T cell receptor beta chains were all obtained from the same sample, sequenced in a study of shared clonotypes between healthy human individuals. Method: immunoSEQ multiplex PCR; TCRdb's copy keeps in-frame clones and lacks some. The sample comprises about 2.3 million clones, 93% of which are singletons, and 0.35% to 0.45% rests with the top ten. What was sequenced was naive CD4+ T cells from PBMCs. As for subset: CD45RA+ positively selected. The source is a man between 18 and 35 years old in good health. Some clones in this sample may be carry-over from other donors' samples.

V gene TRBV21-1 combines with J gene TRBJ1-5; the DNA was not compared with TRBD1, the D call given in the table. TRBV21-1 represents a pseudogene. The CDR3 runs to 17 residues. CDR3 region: CASSKGGQIYSNQPQHF. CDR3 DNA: TGTGCCAGCAGCAAGGGGGGACAGATTTATAGCAATCAGCCCCAGCATTTT.

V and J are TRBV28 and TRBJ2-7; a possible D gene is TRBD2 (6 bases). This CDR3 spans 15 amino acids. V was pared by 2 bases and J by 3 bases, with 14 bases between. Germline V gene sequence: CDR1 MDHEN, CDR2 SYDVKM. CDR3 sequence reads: CASSLGGRLLYEQYF. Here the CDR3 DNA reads TGTGCCAGCAGTTTAGGAGGGAGGTTGCTCTACGAGCAGTACTTC.

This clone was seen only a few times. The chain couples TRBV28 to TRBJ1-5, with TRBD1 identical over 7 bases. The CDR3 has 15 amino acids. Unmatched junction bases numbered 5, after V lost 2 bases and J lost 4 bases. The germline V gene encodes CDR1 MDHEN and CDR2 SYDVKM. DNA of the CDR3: TGTGCCAGCAGTTTAGCACAGGGGAGGAATCAGCCCCAGCATTTT. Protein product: CASSLAQGRNQPQHF.

The CDR3, as DNA: TGCGCCAGCTCTAGTGAGCTGGGACTAGCGGAAGATACGCAGTATTTT. This gives the protein CASSSELGLAEDTQYF. The chain combines TRBV5-1 with TRBJ2-3; 11 bases fit TRBD2. CDR3 length: 16 residues. Germline CDR1 SGHRS, CDR2 YFSETQ. V shed 7 bases and J 5 bases; nucleotides not matched to a gene: 12.

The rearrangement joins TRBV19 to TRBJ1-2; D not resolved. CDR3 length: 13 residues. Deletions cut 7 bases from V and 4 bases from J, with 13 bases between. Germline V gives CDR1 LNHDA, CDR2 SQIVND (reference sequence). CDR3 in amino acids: CASTPGFSYGYTF. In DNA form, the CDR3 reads TGTGCCAGTACCCCGGGGTTTTCCTATGGCTACACCTTC.

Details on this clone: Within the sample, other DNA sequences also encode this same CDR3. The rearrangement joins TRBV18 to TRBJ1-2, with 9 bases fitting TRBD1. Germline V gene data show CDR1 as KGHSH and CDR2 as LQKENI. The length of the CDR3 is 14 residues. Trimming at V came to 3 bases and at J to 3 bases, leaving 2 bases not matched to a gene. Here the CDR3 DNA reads TGTGCCAGCTCACCTCGACAGGGGGACTATGGCTACACCTTC. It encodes CASSPRQGDYGYTF. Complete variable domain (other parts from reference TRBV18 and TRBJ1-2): NAGVMQNPRHLVRRRGQEARLRCSPMKGHSHVYWYRQLPEEGLKFMVYLQKENIIDESGMPKERFSAEFPKEGPSILRIQQVVRGDSAAYFCASSPRQGDYGYTFGSGTRLTVV.

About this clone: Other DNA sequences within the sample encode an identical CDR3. CDR3 DNA sequence: TGTGCCTGGAGTGTAGTCAATGAGCAGTTCTTC. Protein sequence: CAWSVVNEQFF. This rearrangement joins TRBV30 to TRBJ2-1; D not certain. The CDR3 extends over 11 amino acids. V was cut by 0 bases and J by 6 bases, with 3 bases left in between. Looked up from germline, CDR1 is GTSNPN and CDR2 is SVGIG (reference sequence).

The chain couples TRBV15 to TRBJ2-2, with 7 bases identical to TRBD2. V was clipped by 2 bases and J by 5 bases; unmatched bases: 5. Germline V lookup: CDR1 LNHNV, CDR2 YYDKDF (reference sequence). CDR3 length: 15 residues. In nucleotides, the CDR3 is TGTGCCACCAGCAGACGGGCGGGGGAAACCGGGGAGCTGTTTTTT. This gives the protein CATSRRAGETGELFF.

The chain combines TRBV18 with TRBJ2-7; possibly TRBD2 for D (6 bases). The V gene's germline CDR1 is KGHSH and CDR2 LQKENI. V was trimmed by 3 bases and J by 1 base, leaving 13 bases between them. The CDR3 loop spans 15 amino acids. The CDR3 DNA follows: TGTGCCAGCTCACCGGAACGGAGGGGATCCTACGAGCAGTACTTC. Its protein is CASSPERRGSYEQYF.

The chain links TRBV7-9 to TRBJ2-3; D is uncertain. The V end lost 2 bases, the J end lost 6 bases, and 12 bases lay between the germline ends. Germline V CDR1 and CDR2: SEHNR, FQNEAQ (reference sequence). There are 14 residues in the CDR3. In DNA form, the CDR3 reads TGTGCCAGCAGCTTATTTTCGCGAGACGATACGCAGTATTTT. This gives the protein CASSLFSRDDTQYF.

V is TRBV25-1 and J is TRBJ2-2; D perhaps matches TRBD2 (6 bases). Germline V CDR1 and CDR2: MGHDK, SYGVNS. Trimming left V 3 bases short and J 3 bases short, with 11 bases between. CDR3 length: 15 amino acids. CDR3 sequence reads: CASSDGSGDTGELFF. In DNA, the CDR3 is TGTGCCAGCAGTGACGGGAGTGGGGACACCGGGGAGCTGTTTTTT.

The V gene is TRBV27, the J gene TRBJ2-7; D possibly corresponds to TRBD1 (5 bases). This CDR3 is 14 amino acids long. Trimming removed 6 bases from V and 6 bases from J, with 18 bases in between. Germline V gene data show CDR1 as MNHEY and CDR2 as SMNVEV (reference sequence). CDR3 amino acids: CASRPAARVGEQYF. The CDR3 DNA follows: TGTGCCAGCAGGCCTGCGGCCAGGGTGGGCGAGCAGTACTTC.

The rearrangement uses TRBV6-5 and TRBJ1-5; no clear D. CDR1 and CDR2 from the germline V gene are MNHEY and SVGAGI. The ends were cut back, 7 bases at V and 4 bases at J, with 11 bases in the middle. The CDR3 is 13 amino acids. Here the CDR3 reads CASKGGPNQPQHF. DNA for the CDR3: TGTGCCAGCAAAGGCGGCCCTAATCAGCCCCAGCATTTT.

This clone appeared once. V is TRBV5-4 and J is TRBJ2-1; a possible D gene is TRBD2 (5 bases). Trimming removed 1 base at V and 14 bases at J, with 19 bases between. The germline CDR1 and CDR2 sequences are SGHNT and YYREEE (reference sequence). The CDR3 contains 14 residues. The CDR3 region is CASSLKSWRAPEFF. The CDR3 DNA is TGTGCCAGCAGCTTGAAGTCATGGCGGGCGCCTGAGTTCTTC.

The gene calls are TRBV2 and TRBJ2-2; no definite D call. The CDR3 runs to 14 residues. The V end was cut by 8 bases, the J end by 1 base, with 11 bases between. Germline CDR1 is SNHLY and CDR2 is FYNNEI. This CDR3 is CASAGSQNTGELFF. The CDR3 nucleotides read TGTGCCAGCGCCGGCAGCCAGAACACCGGGGAGCTGTTTTTT. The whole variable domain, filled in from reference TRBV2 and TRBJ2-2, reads EPEVTQTPSHQVTQMGQEVILRCVPISNHLYFYWYRQILGQKVEFLVSFYNNEISEKSEIFDDQFSVERPDGSNFTLKIRSTKLEDSAMYFCASAGSQNTGELFFGEGSRLTVL.

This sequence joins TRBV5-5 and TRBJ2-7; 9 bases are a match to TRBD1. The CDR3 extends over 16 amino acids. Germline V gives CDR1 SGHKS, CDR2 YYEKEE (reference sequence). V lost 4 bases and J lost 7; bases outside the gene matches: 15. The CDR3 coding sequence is TGTGCCAGCAGCATGATCGGGGCACAGGGGGCTCGAGAGCAGTACTTC. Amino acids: CASSMIGAQGAREQYF.

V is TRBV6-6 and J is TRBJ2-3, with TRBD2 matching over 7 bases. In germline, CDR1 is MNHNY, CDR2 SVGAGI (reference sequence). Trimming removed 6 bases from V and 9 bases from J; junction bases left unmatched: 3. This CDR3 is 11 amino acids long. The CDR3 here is CASSFGGTQYF. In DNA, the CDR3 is TGTGCCAGCAGCTTCGGGGGGACGCAGTATTTT.

CDR3 sequence reads: CASSTDSYNQPQHF. The DNA of the CDR3 is TGTGCCAGCTCAACCGACAGCTACAATCAGCCCCAGCATTTT. The V and J genes are TRBV18 and TRBJ1-5, with D possibly matching TRBD1 (5 bases). CDR1 KGHSH and CDR2 LQKENI come from the germline V gene. The CDR3 length is 14 residues. Trimming shortened V by 5 bases and J by 3 bases, and 11 bases separated the two germline ends. Combining the CDR3 with reference TRBV18 and TRBJ1-5 gives the whole variable domain NAGVMQNPRHLVRRRGQEARLRCSPMKGHSHVYWYRQLPEEGLKFMVYLQKENIIDESGMPKERFSAEFPKEGPSILRIQQVVRGDSAAYFCASSTDSYNQPQHFGDGTRLSIL.

CDR3 region: CASSTSGSGRPSYEQYF. As DNA, the CDR3 is TGTGCCAGCAGCACCAGTGGTAGCGGGAGACCTTCCTACGAGCAGTACTTC. This chain connects TRBV7-2 to TRBJ2-7, with 9 bases that match TRBD2. With 5 bases clipped from V and 1 base from J, the junction kept 12 bases outside the gene matches. The CDR3 length is 17 residues. The germline V gene encodes CDR1 SGHTA and CDR2 FQGNSA.

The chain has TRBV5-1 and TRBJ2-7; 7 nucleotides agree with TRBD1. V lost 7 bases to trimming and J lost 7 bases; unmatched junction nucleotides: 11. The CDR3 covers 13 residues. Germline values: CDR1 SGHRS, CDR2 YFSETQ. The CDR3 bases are TGCGCCAGCCAAACCACAGGGGCCGCAGAGCAGTACTTC. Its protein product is CASQTTGAAEQYF.

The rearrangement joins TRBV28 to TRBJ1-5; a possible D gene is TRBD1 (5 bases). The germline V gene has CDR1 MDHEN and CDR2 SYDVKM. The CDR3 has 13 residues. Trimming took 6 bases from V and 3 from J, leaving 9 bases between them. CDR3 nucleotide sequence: TGTGCCAGCAGGGACACGATCAATCAGCCCCAGCATTTT. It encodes CASRDTINQPQHF.

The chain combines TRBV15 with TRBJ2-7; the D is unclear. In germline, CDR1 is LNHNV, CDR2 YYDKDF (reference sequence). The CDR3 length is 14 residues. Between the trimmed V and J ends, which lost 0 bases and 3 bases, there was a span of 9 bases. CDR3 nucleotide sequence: TGTGCCACCAGCAGAGATCGTAAAGGCTACGAGCAGTACTTC. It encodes CATSRDRKGYEQYF.

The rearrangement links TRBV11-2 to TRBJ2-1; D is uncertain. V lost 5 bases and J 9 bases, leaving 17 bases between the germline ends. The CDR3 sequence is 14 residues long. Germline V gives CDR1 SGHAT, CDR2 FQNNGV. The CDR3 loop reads CASSLSAGTPEQFF. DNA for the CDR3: TGTGCCAGCAGCCTTTCGGCTGGCACACCTGAGCAGTTCTTC.

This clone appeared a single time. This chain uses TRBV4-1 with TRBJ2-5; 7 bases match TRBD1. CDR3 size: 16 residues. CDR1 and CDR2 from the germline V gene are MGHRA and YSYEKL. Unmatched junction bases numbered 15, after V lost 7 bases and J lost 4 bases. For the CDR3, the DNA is TGCGCCAGCACCCGGACAGGTGTCGTCGACAGAGAGACCCAGTACTTC. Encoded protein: CASTRTGVVDRETQYF.